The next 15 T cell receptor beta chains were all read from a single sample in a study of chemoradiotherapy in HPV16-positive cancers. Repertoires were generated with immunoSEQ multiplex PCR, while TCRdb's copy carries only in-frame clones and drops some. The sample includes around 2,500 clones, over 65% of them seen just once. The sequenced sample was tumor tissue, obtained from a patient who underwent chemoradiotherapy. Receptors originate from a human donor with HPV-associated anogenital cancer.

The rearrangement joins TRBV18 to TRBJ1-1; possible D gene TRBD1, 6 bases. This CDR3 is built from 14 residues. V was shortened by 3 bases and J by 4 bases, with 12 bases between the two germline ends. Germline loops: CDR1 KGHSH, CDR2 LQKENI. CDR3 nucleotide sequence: TGTGCCAGCTCACCCGGGGGCCAGGCCACTGAAGCTTTCTTT. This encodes CASSPGGQATEAFF.

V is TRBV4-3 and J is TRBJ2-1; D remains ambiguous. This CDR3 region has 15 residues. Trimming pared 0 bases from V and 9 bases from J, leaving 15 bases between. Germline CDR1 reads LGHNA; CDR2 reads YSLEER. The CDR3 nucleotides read TGCGCCAGCAGCCAAGATTTCGGTCCCTTGGGTGAGCAGTTCTTC. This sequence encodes CASSQDFGPLGEQFF.

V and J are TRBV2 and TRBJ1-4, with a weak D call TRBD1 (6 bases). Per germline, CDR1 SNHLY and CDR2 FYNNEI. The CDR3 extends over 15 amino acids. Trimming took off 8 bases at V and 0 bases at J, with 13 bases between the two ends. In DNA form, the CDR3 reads TGTGCCAGCCTTGGCCAGGGGACAACTAATGAAAAACTGTTTTTT. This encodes CASLGQGTTNEKLFF. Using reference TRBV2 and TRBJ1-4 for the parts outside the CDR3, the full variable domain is EPEVTQTPSHQVTQMGQEVILRCVPISNHLYFYWYRQILGQKVEFLVSFYNNEISEKSEIFDDQFSVERPDGSNFTLKIRSTKLEDSAMYFCASLGQGTTNEKLFFGSGTQLSVL.

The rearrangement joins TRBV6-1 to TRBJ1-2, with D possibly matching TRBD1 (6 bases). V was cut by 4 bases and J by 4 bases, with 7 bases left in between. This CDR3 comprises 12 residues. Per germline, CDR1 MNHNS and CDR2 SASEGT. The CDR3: CASSAGVYGYTF. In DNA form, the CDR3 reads TGTGCCAGCAGTGCAGGGGTCTATGGCTACACCTTC.

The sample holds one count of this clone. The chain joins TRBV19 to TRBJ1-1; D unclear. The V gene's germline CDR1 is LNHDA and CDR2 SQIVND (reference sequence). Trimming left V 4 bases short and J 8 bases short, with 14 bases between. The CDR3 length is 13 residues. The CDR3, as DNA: TGTGCCAGTAGTAGGCCATCCACTTGGGAAGCTTTCTTT. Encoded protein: CASSRPSTWEAFF.

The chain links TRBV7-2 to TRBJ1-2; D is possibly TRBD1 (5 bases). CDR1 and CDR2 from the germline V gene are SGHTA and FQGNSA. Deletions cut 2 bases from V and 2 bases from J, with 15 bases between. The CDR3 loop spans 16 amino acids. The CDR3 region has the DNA TGTGCCAGCAGCTTAAGGGGCGGCAGGGTAAACTATGGCTACACCTTC. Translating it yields CASSLRGGRVNYGYTF.

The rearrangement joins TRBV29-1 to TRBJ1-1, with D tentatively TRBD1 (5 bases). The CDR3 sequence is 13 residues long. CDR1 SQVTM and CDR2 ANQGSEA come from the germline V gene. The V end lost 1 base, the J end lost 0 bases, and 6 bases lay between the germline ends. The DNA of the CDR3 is TGCAGCGTTGAAGGGGGGTTGAACACTGAAGCTTTCTTT. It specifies CSVEGGLNTEAFF. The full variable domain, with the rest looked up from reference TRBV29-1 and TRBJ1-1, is SAVISQKPSRDICQRGTSLTIQCQVDSQVTMMFWYRQQPGQSLTLIATANQGSEATYESGFVIDKFPISRPNLTFSTLTVSNMSPEDSSIYLCSVEGGLNTEAFFGQGTRLTVV.

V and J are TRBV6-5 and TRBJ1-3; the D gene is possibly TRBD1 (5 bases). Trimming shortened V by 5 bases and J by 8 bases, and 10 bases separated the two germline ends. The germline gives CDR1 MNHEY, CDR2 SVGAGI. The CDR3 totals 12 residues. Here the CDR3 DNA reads TGTGCCAGCAGTGACGGAGGGGACACCATATATTTT. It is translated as CASSDGGDTIYF.

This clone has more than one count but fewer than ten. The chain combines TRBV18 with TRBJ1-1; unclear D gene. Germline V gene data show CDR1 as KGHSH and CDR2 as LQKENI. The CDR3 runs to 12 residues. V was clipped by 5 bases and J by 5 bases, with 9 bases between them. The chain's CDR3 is CASSGLGTEAFF. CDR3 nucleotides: TGTGCCAGCTCAGGATTGGGGACTGAAGCTTTCTTT. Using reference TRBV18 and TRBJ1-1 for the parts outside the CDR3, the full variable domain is NAGVMQNPRHLVRRRGQEARLRCSPMKGHSHVYWYRQLPEEGLKFMVYLQKENIIDESGMPKERFSAEFPKEGPSILRIQQVVRGDSAAYFCASSGLGTEAFFGQGTRLTVV.

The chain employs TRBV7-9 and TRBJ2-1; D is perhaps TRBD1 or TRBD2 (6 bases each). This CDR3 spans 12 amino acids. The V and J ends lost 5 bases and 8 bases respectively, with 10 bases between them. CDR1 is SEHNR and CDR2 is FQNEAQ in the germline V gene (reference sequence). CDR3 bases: TGTGCCAGCAGCCCGGAGGGGGATGAGCAGTTCTTC. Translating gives CASSPEGDEQFF.

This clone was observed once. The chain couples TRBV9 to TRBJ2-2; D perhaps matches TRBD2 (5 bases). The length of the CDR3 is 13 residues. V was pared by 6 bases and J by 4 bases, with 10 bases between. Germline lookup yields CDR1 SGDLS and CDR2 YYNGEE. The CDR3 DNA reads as TGTGCCAGCACAATGGGGAGCACCGGGGAGCTGTTTTTT. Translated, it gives CASTMGSTGELFF.

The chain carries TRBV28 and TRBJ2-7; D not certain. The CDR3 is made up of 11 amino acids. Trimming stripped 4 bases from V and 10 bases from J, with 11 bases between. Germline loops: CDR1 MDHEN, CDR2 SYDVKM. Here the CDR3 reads CASSYNGPQYF. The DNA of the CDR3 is TGTGCCAGCAGTTATAATGGCCCCCAGTACTTC. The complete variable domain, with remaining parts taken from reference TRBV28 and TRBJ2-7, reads DVKVTQSSRYLVKRTGEKVFLECVQDMDHENMFWYRQDPGLGLRLIYFSYDVKMKEKGDIPEGYSVSREKKERFSLILESASTNQTSMYLCASSYNGPQYFGPGTRLTVT.

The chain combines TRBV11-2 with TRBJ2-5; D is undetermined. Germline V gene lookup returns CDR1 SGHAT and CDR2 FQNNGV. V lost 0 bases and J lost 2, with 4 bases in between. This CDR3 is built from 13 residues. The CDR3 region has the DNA TGTGCCAGCAGCTTAGAAAGGCAAGAGACCCAGTACTTC. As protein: CASSLERQETQYF.

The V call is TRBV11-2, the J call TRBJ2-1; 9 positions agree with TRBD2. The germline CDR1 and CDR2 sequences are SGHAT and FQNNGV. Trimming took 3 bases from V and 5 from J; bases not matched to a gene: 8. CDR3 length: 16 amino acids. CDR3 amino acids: CASSFQASGTHNEQFF. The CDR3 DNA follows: TGTGCCAGCAGCTTCCAGGCTAGCGGGACCCACAATGAGCAGTTCTTC.

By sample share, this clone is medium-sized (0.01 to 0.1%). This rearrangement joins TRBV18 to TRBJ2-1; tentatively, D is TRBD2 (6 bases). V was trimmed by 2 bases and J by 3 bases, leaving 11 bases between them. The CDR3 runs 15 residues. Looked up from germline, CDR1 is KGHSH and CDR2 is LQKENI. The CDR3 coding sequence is TGTGCCAGCTCACCATCGGGACTTAACTACAATGAGCAGTTCTTC. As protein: CASSPSGLNYNEQFF.